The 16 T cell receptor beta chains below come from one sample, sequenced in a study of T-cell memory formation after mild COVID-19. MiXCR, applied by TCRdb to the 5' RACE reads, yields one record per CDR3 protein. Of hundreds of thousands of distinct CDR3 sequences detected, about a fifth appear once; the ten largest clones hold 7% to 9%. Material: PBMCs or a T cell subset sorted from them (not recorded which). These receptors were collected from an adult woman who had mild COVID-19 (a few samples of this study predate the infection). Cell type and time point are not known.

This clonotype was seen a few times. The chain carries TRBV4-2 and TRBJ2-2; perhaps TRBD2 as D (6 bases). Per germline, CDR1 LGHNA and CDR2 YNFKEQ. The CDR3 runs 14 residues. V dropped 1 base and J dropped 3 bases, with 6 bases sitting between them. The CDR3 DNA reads TGTGCCAGCAGCCAAGGGAGGGACACCGGGGAGCTGTTTTTT. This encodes CASSQGRDTGELFF.

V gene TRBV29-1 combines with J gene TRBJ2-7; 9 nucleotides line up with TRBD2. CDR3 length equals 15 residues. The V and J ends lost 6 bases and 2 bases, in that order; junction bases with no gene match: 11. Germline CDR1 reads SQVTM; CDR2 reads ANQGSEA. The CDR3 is CSVRGPSGATYEQYF. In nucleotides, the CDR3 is TGCAGCGTCCGTGGACCTAGCGGGGCTACCTACGAGCAGTACTTC.

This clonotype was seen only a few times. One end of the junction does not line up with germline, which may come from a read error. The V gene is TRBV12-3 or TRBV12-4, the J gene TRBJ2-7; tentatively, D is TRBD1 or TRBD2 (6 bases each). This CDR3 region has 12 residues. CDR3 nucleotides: TGTGCCAGCAGTTTACAGCAGACGGGGGCCCTCTTC. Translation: CASSLQQTGALF.

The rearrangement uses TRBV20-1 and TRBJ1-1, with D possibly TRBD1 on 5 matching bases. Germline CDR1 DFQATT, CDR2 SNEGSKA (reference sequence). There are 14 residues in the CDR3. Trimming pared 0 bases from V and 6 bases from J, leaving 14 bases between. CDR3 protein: CSARDSRAGSEAFF. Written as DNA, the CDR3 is TGCAGTGCTAGAGATAGCAGGGCAGGGTCTGAAGCTTTCTTT.

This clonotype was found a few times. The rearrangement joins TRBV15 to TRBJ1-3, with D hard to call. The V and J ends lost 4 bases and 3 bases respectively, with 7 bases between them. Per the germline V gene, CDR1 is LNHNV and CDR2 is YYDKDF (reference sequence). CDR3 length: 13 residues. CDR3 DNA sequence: TGTGCCACCAGCACTTTCCTTGGAAACACCATATATTTT. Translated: CATSTFLGNTIYF.

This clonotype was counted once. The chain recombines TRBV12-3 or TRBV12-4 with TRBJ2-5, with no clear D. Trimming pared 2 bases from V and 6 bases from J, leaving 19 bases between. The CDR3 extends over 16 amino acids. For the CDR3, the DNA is TGTGCCAGCAGTTTATCGTGGACCGATCCGACGAAGACCCAGTACTTC. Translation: CASSLSWTDPTKTQYF.

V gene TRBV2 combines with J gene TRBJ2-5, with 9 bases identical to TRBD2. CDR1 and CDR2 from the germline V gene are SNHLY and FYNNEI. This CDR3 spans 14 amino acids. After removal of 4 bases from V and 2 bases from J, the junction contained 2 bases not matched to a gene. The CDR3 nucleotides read TGTGCCAGCAGTGTTAGCGGGGGACAAGAGACCCAGTACTTC. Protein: CASSVSGGQETQYF.

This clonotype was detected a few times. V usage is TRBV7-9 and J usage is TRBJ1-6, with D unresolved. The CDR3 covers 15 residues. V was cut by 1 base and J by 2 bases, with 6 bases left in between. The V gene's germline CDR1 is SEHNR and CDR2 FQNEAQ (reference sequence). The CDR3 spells CASSLGAPYNSPLHF. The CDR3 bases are TGTGCCAGCAGCTTAGGGGCCCCCTATAATTCACCCCTCCACTTT.

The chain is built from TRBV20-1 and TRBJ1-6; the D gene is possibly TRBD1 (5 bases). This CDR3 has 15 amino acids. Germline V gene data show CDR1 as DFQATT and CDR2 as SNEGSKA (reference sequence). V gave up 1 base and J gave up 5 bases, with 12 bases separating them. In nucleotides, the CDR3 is TGCAGTGCTAGAGCAAGGGGTAGGGATAATTCACCCCTCCACTTT. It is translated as CSARARGRDNSPLHF.

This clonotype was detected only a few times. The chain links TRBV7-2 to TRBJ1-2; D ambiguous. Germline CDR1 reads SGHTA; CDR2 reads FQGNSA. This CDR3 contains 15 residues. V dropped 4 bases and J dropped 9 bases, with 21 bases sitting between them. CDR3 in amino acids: CASSSGLFELVSYTF. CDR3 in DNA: TGTGCCAGCAGCTCCGGGCTATTTGAGTTAGTAAGCTACACCTTC. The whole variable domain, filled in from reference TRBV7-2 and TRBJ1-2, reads GAGVSQSPSNKVTEKGKDVELRCDPISGHTALYWYRQSLGQGLEFLIYFQGNSAPDKSGLPSDRFSAERTGGSVSTLTIQRTQQEDSAVYLCASSSGLFELVSYTFGSGTRLTVV.

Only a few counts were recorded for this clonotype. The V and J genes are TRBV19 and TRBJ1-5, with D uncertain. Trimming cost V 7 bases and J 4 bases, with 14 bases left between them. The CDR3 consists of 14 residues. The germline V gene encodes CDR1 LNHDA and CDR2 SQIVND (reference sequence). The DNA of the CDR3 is TGTGCCAGTACCCTACGAGGGTTTAATCAGCCCCAGCATTTT. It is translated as CASTLRGFNQPQHF.

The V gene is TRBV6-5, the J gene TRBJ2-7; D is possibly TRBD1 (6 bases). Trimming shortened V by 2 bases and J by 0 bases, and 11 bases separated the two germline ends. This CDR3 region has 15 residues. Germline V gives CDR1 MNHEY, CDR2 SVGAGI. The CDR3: CASSYMSGVSYEQYF. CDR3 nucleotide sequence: TGTGCCAGCAGTTACATGTCAGGGGTCTCCTACGAGCAGTACTTC.

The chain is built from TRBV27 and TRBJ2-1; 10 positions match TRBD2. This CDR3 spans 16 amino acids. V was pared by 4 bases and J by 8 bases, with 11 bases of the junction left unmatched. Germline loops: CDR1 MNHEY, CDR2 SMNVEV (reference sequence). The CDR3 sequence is CASSSHSSGSVDEQFF. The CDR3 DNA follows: TGTGCCAGCAGTTCCCATTCTAGCGGGAGTGTCGATGAGCAGTTCTTC.

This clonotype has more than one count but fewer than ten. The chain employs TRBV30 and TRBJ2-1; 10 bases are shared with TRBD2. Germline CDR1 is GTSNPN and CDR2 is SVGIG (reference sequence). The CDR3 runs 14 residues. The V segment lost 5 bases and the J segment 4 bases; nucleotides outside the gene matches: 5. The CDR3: CAWGRGLAYNEQFF. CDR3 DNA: TGTGCCTGGGGGAGGGGACTAGCGTACAATGAGCAGTTCTTC.

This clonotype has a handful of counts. CDR3 region: CASTTQANTEAFF. The CDR3 DNA follows: TGTGCCAGCACGACACAGGCGAACACTGAAGCTTTCTTT. This chain connects TRBV6-5 to TRBJ1-1, with a possible D match to TRBD1 (5 bases). This CDR3 is 13 amino acids long. Germline assignment: CDR1 MNHEY and CDR2 SVGAGI. V was cut by 7 bases and J by 1 base, with 10 bases left in between.

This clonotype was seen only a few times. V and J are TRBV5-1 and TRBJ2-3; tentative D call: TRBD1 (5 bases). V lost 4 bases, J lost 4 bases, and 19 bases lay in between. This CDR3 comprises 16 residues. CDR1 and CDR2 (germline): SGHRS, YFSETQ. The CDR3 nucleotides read TGCGCCAGCAGCCCTGGGTCCAGGGCTCCCTCAGATACGCAGTATTTT. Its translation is CASSPGSRAPSDTQYF.